The rows below give T cell receptor beta chains drawn from one sample of a study of T cells after yellow fever vaccination. TCRdb processed the 5' RACE reads anew with MiXCR; each CDR3 protein has one entry. The data show more than 300,000 distinct CDR3 sequences, 4% to 5.5% seen once. The material was PBMCs, obtained 15 days after the yellow fever booster vaccination. These receptors were taken from a man aged 18 to 29 who received the YFV17D yellow fever vaccine. CDR3s include the opening cysteine and the closing phenylalanine or tryptophan. Each record gives: D gene, V gene, J gene, clone size, CDR3 protein, CDR3 DNA. The D gene is left open where the match is weak. The listing skips clone size in some rows; elsewhere it reads once, few, many or a size class.

d_gene: TRBD1; v_gene: TRBV7-8; j_gene: TRBJ2-7; abundance: few; CDR3aa: CASSLDRGDEQYF; CDR3nt: TGTGCCAGCAGCCTCGACAGGGGGGACGAGCAGTACTTC
d_gene: NA; v_gene: TRBV7-2; j_gene: TRBJ2-3; abundance: many; CDR3aa: CASSLGAHTDTQYF; CDR3nt: TGTGCCAGCAGCTTAGGGGCCCACACAGATACGCAGTATTTT
d_gene: NA; v_gene: TRBV7-2; j_gene: TRBJ2-7; abundance: many; CDR3aa: CASTLAGGGYEQYF; CDR3nt: TGTGCCAGCACCTTAGCAGGGGGAGGCTACGAGCAGTACTTC
d_gene: NA; v_gene: TRBV7-2; j_gene: TRBJ1-6; abundance: many; CDR3aa: CASSSSPSPLHF; CDR3nt: TGTGCCAGCAGCTCCTCACCGTCACCCCTCCACTTT
d_gene: NA; v_gene: TRBV15; j_gene: TRBJ2-3; abundance: NA; CDR3aa: CATSRDQGTQYF; CDR3nt: TGTGCCACCAGCAGAGATCAAGGGACGCAGTATTTT
d_gene: NA; v_gene: TRBV10-3; j_gene: TRBJ2-3; abundance: few; CDR3aa: CAVAGVWENTDTQYF; CDR3nt: TGTGCCGTCGCGGGCGTATGGGAAAACACAGATACGCAGTATTTT
d_gene: TRBD1; v_gene: TRBV11-2; j_gene: TRBJ2-3; abundance: NA; CDR3aa: CASSPWTGRTDTQYF; CDR3nt: TGTGCCAGCAGCCCATGGACAGGGCGCACAGATACGCAGTATTTT
d_gene: NA; v_gene: TRBV6-5; j_gene: TRBJ2-3; abundance: few; CDR3aa: CASSLSVEGTDTQYF; CDR3nt: TGTGCCAGCAGTTTAAGTGTGGAAGGCACAGATACGCAGTATTTT
d_gene: NA; v_gene: TRBV20-1; j_gene: TRBJ2-5; abundance: many; CDR3aa: CSASLAIETQYF; CDR3nt: TGCAGTGCTAGTCTAGCAATCGAGACCCAGTACTTC
d_gene: NA; v_gene: TRBV4-1; j_gene: TRBJ2-1; abundance: many; CDR3aa: CASSQVSSNEQFF; CDR3nt: TGCGCCAGCAGCCAAGTATCATCCAATGAGCAGTTCTTC
d_gene: TRBD2; v_gene: TRBV7-9; j_gene: TRBJ2-3; abundance: NA; CDR3aa: CARGGRLAGEPTDTQYF; CDR3nt: TGTGCCAGAGGAGGGAGGCTAGCGGGGGAGCCCACAGATACGCAGTATTTT
d_gene: TRBD2; v_gene: TRBV10-3; j_gene: TRBJ2-5; abundance: many; CDR3aa: CAISGSTGLAEETQYF; CDR3nt: TGTGCCATCAGTGGTTCCACTGGACTAGCGGAAGAGACCCAGTACTTC
d_gene: NA; v_gene: TRBV7-9; j_gene: TRBJ2-5; abundance: many; CDR3aa: CASSRPLSETQYF; CDR3nt: TGTGCCAGCAGCCGGCCCCTTTCGGAGACCCAGTACTTC
d_gene: NA; v_gene: TRBV20-1; j_gene: TRBJ1-2; abundance: many; CDR3aa: CSARALGRTNYGYTF; CDR3nt: TGCAGTGCTAGAGCTCTCGGACGGACCAACTATGGCTACACCTTC
d_gene: NA; v_gene: TRBV7-9; j_gene: TRBJ1-5; abundance: many; CDR3aa: CASSFEFQPQHF; CDR3nt: TGTGCCAGCAGCTTTGAGTTCCAGCCCCAGCATTTT
d_gene: NA; v_gene: TRBV6-2/TRBV6-3; j_gene: TRBJ2-2; abundance: few; CDR3aa: CASTVGRPGELFF; CDR3nt: TGTGCCAGCACAGTGGGGCGGCCCGGGGAGCTGTTTTTT
d_gene: NA; v_gene: TRBV2; j_gene: TRBJ2-7; abundance: few; CDR3aa: CAGQSSYEQYF; CDR3nt: TGTGCCGGCCAGAGTTCCTACGAGCAGTACTTC
d_gene: NA; v_gene: TRBV18; j_gene: TRBJ2-5; abundance: many; CDR3aa: CASSPLGGVPQETQYF; CDR3nt: TGTGCCAGCTCACCACTCGGTGGGGTACCCCAAGAGACCCAGTACTTC
d_gene: NA; v_gene: TRBV7-2; j_gene: TRBJ2-3; abundance: NA; CDR3aa: CASSWSRDTQYF; CDR3nt: TGTGCCAGCAGCTGGTCTCGGGATACGCAGTATTTT
d_gene: TRBD1; v_gene: TRBV12-3/TRBV12-4; j_gene: TRBJ1-1; abundance: few; CDR3aa: CASSPGQGASNTEAFF; CDR3nt: TGTGCCAGCAGCCCGGGACAGGGGGCGTCGAACACTGAAGCTTTCTTT
d_gene: NA; v_gene: TRBV20-1; j_gene: TRBJ1-3; abundance: few; CDR3aa: CSAREGQGHTIYF; CDR3nt: TGCAGTGCTAGAGAGGGGCAGGGACACACCATATATTTT
d_gene: NA; v_gene: TRBV12-3/TRBV12-4; j_gene: TRBJ1-1; abundance: few; CDR3aa: CASSPDPRGTEAFF; CDR3nt: TGTGCCAGCAGTCCAGACCCCCGGGGCACTGAAGCTTTCTTT
d_gene: TRBD1; v_gene: TRBV10-3; j_gene: TRBJ1-6; abundance: many; CDR3aa: CAISAGTGDWSPLHF; CDR3nt: TGTGCCATCAGTGCCGGGACAGGGGACTGGTCACCCCTCCACTTT
d_gene: NA; v_gene: TRBV14; j_gene: TRBJ1-4; abundance: many; CDR3aa: CASSQDRRGPRKLFF; CDR3nt: TGTGCCAGCAGCCAAGATAGGCGGGGCCCTCGGAAACTGTTTTTT
d_gene: TRBD1; v_gene: TRBV9; j_gene: TRBJ1-6; abundance: few; CDR3aa: CASSPRTGGSGSPLHF; CDR3nt: TGTGCCAGCAGCCCCAGGACAGGGGGAAGCGGATCACCCCTCCACTTT
d_gene: TRBD2; v_gene: TRBV5-1; j_gene: TRBJ2-3; abundance: many; CDR3aa: CASTTGLAVSDTQYF; CDR3nt: TGCGCCAGCACCACGGGACTAGCAGTGTCAGATACGCAGTATTTT
d_gene: NA; v_gene: TRBV6-5; j_gene: TRBJ2-7; abundance: many; CDR3aa: CASSYSPGGEQYF; CDR3nt: TGTGCCAGCAGTTACTCGCCCGGGGGCGAGCAGTACTTC
d_gene: TRBD2; v_gene: TRBV11-2; j_gene: TRBJ2-1; abundance: NA; CDR3aa: CASSLARTSGGYNEQFF; CDR3nt: TGTGCCAGCAGCTTAGCCCGAACCAGCGGGGGGTACAATGAGCAGTTCTTC
d_gene: NA; v_gene: TRBV30; j_gene: TRBJ2-2; abundance: few; CDR3aa: CAWGKGSGELFF; CDR3nt: TGTGCCTGGGGCAAGGGGTCCGGGGAGCTGTTTTTT
d_gene: NA; v_gene: TRBV5-1; j_gene: TRBJ1-2; abundance: NA; CDR3aa: CASSPVYRVDYGYTF; CDR3nt: TGCGCCAGCAGCCCGGTGTACAGGGTTGACTATGGCTACACCTTC
d_gene: TRBD1; v_gene: TRBV29-1; j_gene: TRBJ2-5; abundance: many; CDR3aa: CSVDRSGGGETQYF; CDR3nt: TGCAGCGTGGACCGTTCAGGGGGCGGTGAGACCCAGTACTTC
d_gene: NA; v_gene: TRBV11-2; j_gene: TRBJ2-3; abundance: many; CDR3aa: CASSDRGVTDTQYF; CDR3nt: TGTGCCAGCAGCGATCGTGGAGTCACAGATACGCAGTATTTT
d_gene: NA; v_gene: TRBV5-1; j_gene: TRBJ1-2; abundance: many; CDR3aa: CASSLDGPYGYTF; CDR3nt: TGCGCCAGCAGCTTGGACGGCCCCTATGGCTACACCTTC
d_gene: NA; v_gene: TRBV6-1; j_gene: TRBJ2-2; abundance: few; CDR3aa: CASSEARDVWPGELFF; CDR3nt: TGTGCCAGCAGTGAAGCCCGGGACGTTTGGCCCGGGGAGCTGTTTTTT
d_gene: TRBD2; v_gene: TRBV6-5; j_gene: TRBJ2-5; abundance: NA; CDR3aa: CASSSTGLATETQYF; CDR3nt: TGTGCCAGCAGTTCAACGGGACTAGCGACAGAGACCCAGTACTTC
d_gene: TRBD1; v_gene: TRBV5-1; j_gene: TRBJ1-1; abundance: many; CDR3aa: CASSFLTGYNTEAFF; CDR3nt: TGCGCCAGCAGCTTTCTGACAGGGTATAACACTGAAGCTTTCTTT
d_gene: TRBD1; v_gene: TRBV12-3/TRBV12-4; j_gene: TRBJ1-1; abundance: few; CDR3aa: CASRIEGQGSKNTEAFF; CDR3nt: TGTGCCAGCAGGATCGAGGGACAGGGGAGTAAGAACACTGAAGCTTTCTTT
d_gene: NA; v_gene: TRBV6-4; j_gene: TRBJ2-6; abundance: NA; CDR3aa: CASSDSKSGANVLTF; CDR3nt: TGTGCCAGCAGTGACTCGAAATCTGGGGCCAACGTCCTGACTTTC
d_gene: NA; v_gene: TRBV7-2; j_gene: TRBJ1-3; abundance: many; CDR3aa: CASSLVGPDGNTIYF; CDR3nt: TGTGCCAGCAGCTTAGTAGGCCCGGACGGAAACACCATATATTTT
d_gene: TRBD1; v_gene: TRBV6-5; j_gene: TRBJ1-6; abundance: NA; CDR3aa: CASSETGTGGSPLHF; CDR3nt: TGTGCCAGCAGTGAAACCGGGACAGGAGGATCACCCCTCCACTTT
d_gene: NA; v_gene: TRBV5-1; j_gene: TRBJ2-1; abundance: NA; CDR3aa: CASSLGQSNEQFF; CDR3nt: TGCGCCAGCAGCTTGGGGCAGTCCAATGAGCAGTTCTTC
d_gene: TRBD2; v_gene: TRBV20-1; j_gene: TRBJ2-3; abundance: NA; CDR3aa: CSAYGLAEADTQYF; CDR3nt: TGCAGTGCTTATGGACTAGCGGAGGCCGATACGCAGTATTTT
d_gene: NA; v_gene: TRBV10-3; j_gene: TRBJ2-5; abundance: many; CDR3aa: CATGLTPQETQYF; CDR3nt: TGTGCCACCGGACTAACCCCCCAAGAGACCCAGTACTTC
d_gene: NA; v_gene: TRBV14; j_gene: TRBJ2-7; abundance: many; CDR3aa: CASSQDGYAGYF; CDR3nt: TGTGCCAGCAGCCAAGACGGGTACGCGGGGTACTTC
d_gene: TRBD1; v_gene: TRBV20-1; j_gene: TRBJ1-2; abundance: few; CDR3aa: CSATTGGASDGYTF; CDR3nt: TGCAGTGCTACGACAGGGGGCGCATCAGATGGCTACACCTTC
d_gene: NA; v_gene: TRBV18; j_gene: TRBJ1-1; abundance: many; CDR3aa: CASSPGANTEAFF; CDR3nt: TGTGCCAGCTCACCAGGGGCGAACACTGAAGCTTTCTTT
d_gene: NA; v_gene: TRBV29-1; j_gene: TRBJ2-2; abundance: many; CDR3aa: CSVARGAGTGELFF; CDR3nt: TGCAGCGTTGCTCGGGGGGCGGGCACCGGGGAGCTGTTTTTT
d_gene: NA; v_gene: TRBV7-9; j_gene: TRBJ2-7; abundance: NA; CDR3aa: CASSPGAQQQYF; CDR3nt: TGTGCCAGCAGCCCCGGGGCACAACAGCAGTACTTC
d_gene: TRBD1; v_gene: TRBV5-1; j_gene: TRBJ1-1; abundance: many; CDR3aa: CASSATGARDTEAFF; CDR3nt: TGCGCCAGCAGCGCGACAGGGGCAAGGGACACTGAAGCTTTCTTT